This TCR beta chain was captured in a study of cytomegalovirus exposure and HLA in healthy donors. General observations from the study: The tendency of first-cohort TCR clusters to co-occur in the roughly 110 validation repertoires emerged from a later analysis. The study put 150 or so TCR beta chains on its list as cytomegalovirus-associated.

Note on this clone: Antigen: not known.

Germline lookup yields CDR1 SGHDT and CDR2 YYEEEE. The V end lost 0 bases, the J end lost 2 bases, and 12 bases lay between the germline ends. CDR3 length: 16 amino acids. Here immunoSEQ multiplex PCR was the method, and the copy in TCRdb shows in-frame clones only, minus some. The table includes 150,000 to 200,000 clones, about four fifths detected once. Material for sequencing was PBMCs. This chain links TRBV5-6 with TRBJ2-1; D is possibly TRBD2 (6 bases). This receptor was obtained from a woman between 18 and 29 years old in good health and CMV-seropositive. For the CDR3, the DNA is TGTGCCAGCAGCTTGGTCGGGAGCGGTGCCTACAATGAGCAGTTCTTC. Its translation: CASSLVGSGAYNEQFF.